Listed below are T cell receptor beta chains from one sample, sequenced in a study of blood T cell repertoires in COVID-19. The protocol was immunoSEQ multiplex PCR, while the TCRdb copy is restricted to in-frame clones and leaves out a portion. The repertoire includes 270,000 or so clones, roughly 89% of them detected once, and 3% sits in the top ten. The sample comprised peripheral blood. These receptors were taken from a woman in her twenties or thirties with active or convalescent COVID-19. The CDR3 runs from the conserved cysteine through the conserved F or W. The D gene is left open where the match is weak. Part of the rows lack a size; the others show once, few, many or a class for expanded clones.

>TRBD1|TRBJ1-4|once|TRBV30
CAWSVGGGDEKLFF
TGTGCCTGGAGTGTAGGGGGCGGCGATGAAAAACTGTTTTTT
>TRBD2|TRBJ2-2|.|TRBV11-2
CASSLPPSRGGSGELFF
TGTGCCAGCAGCTTGCCCCCCTCGCGGGGGGGTTCCGGGGAGCTGTTTTTT
>TRBD2|TRBJ2-2|.|TRBV2
CASSEDGLAGARAGELFF
TGTGCCAGCAGTGAAGACGGACTAGCGGGGGCACGGGCCGGGGAGCTGTTTTTT
>TRBD2|TRBJ2-1|.|TRBV6-5
CASSYAGLAANEQFF
TGTGCCAGCAGTTACGCGGGACTAGCGGCGAATGAGCAGTTCTTC
>TRBD1|TRBJ2-2|.|TRBV6-2/TRBV6-3
CASSHRQGFTGELFF
TGTGCCAGCAGTCATAGACAGGGGTTCACCGGGGAGCTGTTTTTT
>TRBD1|TRBJ2-1|once|TRBV11-2
CASSSIGQGFRNEQFF
TGTGCCAGCAGCTCGATAGGACAGGGGTTCCGCAATGAGCAGTTCTTC
>TRBD1|TRBJ1-1|.|TRBV7-8
CASSLASGGKLNTEAFF
TGTGCCAGCAGCCTAGCATCAGGGGGCAAATTGAACACTGAAGCTTTCTTT
>.|TRBJ1-5|.|TRBV29-1
CSARLGGGSNQPQHF
TGCAGCGCCCGCCTCGGGGGAGGGAGCAATCAGCCCCAGCATTTT
>.|TRBJ2-2|.|TRBV10-1
CASSETSDSSGELFF
TGCGCCAGCAGTGAAACTAGTGATTCCAGCGGGGAGCTGTTTTTT
>.|TRBJ1-4|few|TRBV21-1
CASSKNIQGADNEKLFF
TGTGCCAGCAGCAAGAATATACAGGGGGCAGATAATGAAAAACTGTTTTTT
>.|TRBJ1-3|.|TRBV6-2/TRBV6-3
CASSRRDIGNTIYF
TGTGCCAGCAGCCGCCGGGACATCGGAAACACCATATATTTT
>TRBD1|TRBJ1-1|.|TRBV10-3
CAITRDRGTEAFF
TGTGCCATCACAAGGGACAGGGGAACTGAAGCTTTCTTT
>TRBD2|TRBJ2-3|.|TRBV9
CASSSGGAPSTDTQYF
TGTGCCAGCAGCTCGGGGGGGGCCCCCAGCACAGATACGCAGTATTTT
>TRBD1|TRBJ1-5|.|TRBV27
CASSNGQGTLPQHF
TGTGCCAGCTCCAACGGACAGGGAACTTTGCCCCAGCATTTT
>.|TRBJ2-7|.|TRBV5-4
CASSLTGSYEQYF
TGTGCCAGCAGCCTGACCGGGAGCTACGAGCAGTACTTC
>TRBD2|TRBJ2-1|.|TRBV2
CASSFSGGTIEQFF
TGTGCCAGCTCCTTTAGCGGGGGAACAATCGAGCAGTTCTTC
>TRBD1|TRBJ2-7|.|TRBV11-1
CASSLAPGQGYEQYF
TGTGCCAGCAGCTTAGCTCCGGGACAGGGCTACGAGCAGTACTTC
>TRBD1|TRBJ1-2|.|TRBV18
CASSPLQGTTGDGYTF
TGTGCCAGCTCCCCTCTACAGGGGACGACAGGGGATGGCTACACCTTC
>TRBD1|TRBJ1-1|.|TRBV6-2/TRBV6-3
CASSYTRTGRGTEAFF
TGTGCCAGCAGTTACACCCGGACAGGGAGGGGCACTGAAGCTTTCTTT
>.|TRBJ1-1|.|TRBV19
CASRDSGTKFRNTEAFF
TGTGCCAGTAGGGACAGCGGGACCAAATTCCGGAACACTGAAGCTTTCTTT
>TRBD1|TRBJ2-7|.|TRBV7-9
CASTDRGNYEQYF
TGTGCCAGCACGGACAGGGGGAACTACGAGCAGTACTTC
>.|TRBJ1-4|.|TRBV7-2
CASSPMVPRTNEKLFF
TGTGCCAGCAGCCCTATGGTCCCCAGGACTAATGAAAAACTGTTTTTT
>TRBD2|TRBJ2-5|.|TRBV7-2
CASSLGVAGGQETQYF
TGTGCCAGCAGCTTAGGTGTAGCGGGGGGGCAAGAGACCCAGTACTTC
>TRBD1|TRBJ1-2|.|TRBV5-1
CASSISTGGADGYTF
TGCGCCAGCAGTATATCTACAGGGGGCGCTGATGGCTACACCTTC
>TRBD1|TRBJ1-5|.|TRBV19
CASSIGPGQGYAGNQPQHF
TGTGCCAGTAGTATAGGTCCGGGACAGGGATACGCCGGCAATCAGCCCCAGCATTTT
>.|TRBJ2-7|.|TRBV5-6
CASSSRELRYEQYF
TGTGCCAGCAGCTCCCGGGAGCTGAGATACGAGCAGTACTTC